The 19 T cell receptor beta chains listed next were all sequenced from one sample in a study of blood T cell repertoires in COVID-19 (dated by TCRdb to the early 2020s). The library was generated by the immunoSEQ multiplex PCR assay. The table comes from immuneACCESS by way of TCRdb, which keeps in-frame sequences with V and J called. Part of the clones is missing from these tables; in studies checked, under half for an unresolved V gene and the rest for unknown reasons. This sample is represented by about 160,000 clones; about 80% of them were singletons. Together, the top ten hold 7% of the sample. Source material: peripheral blood. Receptors were obtained from a woman in her forties with COVID-19, enrolled during active disease.

This clone appeared once. This rearrangement joins TRBV15 to TRBJ1-1; D is ambiguous. V lost 0 bases and J lost 4, with 12 bases in between. The CDR3 is 15 amino acids. CDR1 is LNHNV, CDR2 YYDKDF, per germline (reference sequence). CDR3 coding DNA: TGTGCCACCAGCAGAGAAGTACCAGGACTCACTGAAGCTTTCTTT. This sequence encodes CATSREVPGLTEAFF. Full variable domain (outside the CDR3, taken from reference TRBV15 and TRBJ1-1): DAMVIQNPRYQVTQFGKPVTLSCSQTLNHNVMYWYQQKSSQAPKLLFHYYDKDFNNEADTPDNFQSRRPNTSFCFLDIRSPGLGDTAMYLCATSREVPGLTEAFFGQGTRLTVV.

V and J are TRBV5-4 and TRBJ2-3; no reliable D call. The CDR3 length is 14 residues. Per the germline V gene, CDR1 is SGHNT and CDR2 is YYREEE (reference sequence). The V and J ends lost 0 bases and 4 bases respectively, with 9 bases between them. CDR3: CASSLDLRPDTQYF. The CDR3, as DNA: TGTGCCAGCAGCTTGGACCTGCGCCCAGATACGCAGTATTTT.

This clone was detected only once. The chain links TRBV28 to TRBJ1-1; 11 positions agree with TRBD1. The CDR3 is 17 residues long. Germline assignment: CDR1 MDHEN and CDR2 SYDVKM. Trimming at V came to 6 bases and at J to 1 base, leaving 10 bases not matched to a gene. This CDR3 is CASSLRTGGIGNTEAFF. The CDR3 DNA sequence: TGTGCCAGCAGCCTAAGGACAGGGGGCATCGGGAACACTGAAGCTTTCTTT.

The chain carries TRBV18 and TRBJ2-5; D uncertain. The length of the CDR3 is 12 residues. Germline V gene sequence: CDR1 KGHSH, CDR2 LQKENI. Trimming took off 5 bases at V and 0 bases at J, with 4 bases between the two ends. CDR3 nucleotide sequence: TGTGCCAGCTCAGAGTACCAAGAGACCCAGTACTTC. Encoded protein: CASSEYQETQYF.

The chain has TRBV2 and TRBJ2-3, with D possibly matching TRBD2 (5 bases). The germline V gene has CDR1 SNHLY and CDR2 FYNNEI. The length of the CDR3 is 11 residues. V was pared by 5 bases and J by 5 bases, with 5 bases between. The CDR3 spells CASSRGDTQYF. CDR3 sequence (DNA): TGTGCCAGCAGTCGGGGAGATACGCAGTATTTT.

This rearrangement joins TRBV3-1 (or the pseudogene TRBV3-2) to TRBJ2-3; TRBD2 aligns across 7 bases. Germline CDR1 LGHDT, CDR2 YNNKEL (reference sequence). The length of the CDR3 is 13 residues. Trimming at V came to 4 bases and at J to 8 bases, leaving 6 bases not matched to a gene. The CDR3 reads CASSPPSGRTQYF. For the CDR3, the DNA is TGTGCCAGCAGCCCACCTAGCGGTCGTACGCAGTATTTT.

Only one count was recorded for this clone. This chain links TRBV5-5 with TRBJ2-3; 11 nucleotides line up with TRBD2. Germline V lookup: CDR1 SGHKS, CDR2 YYEKEE (reference sequence). The junction had 14 bases not matched to a gene; V was cut back by 7 bases and J by 4 bases. The CDR3 has 17 amino acids. CDR3 nucleotide sequence: TGTGCCAGCGCCCTCACTCCGACTAGCGGGGCCGCAGATACGCAGTATTTT. Translation: CASALTPTSGAADTQYF.

The rearrangement uses TRBV5-5 and TRBJ2-1, with TRBD2 identical over 13 bases. CDR3 size: 16 residues. Germline V lookup: CDR1 SGHKS, CDR2 YYEKEE (reference sequence). Germline trimming cut 4 bases from V and 4 bases from J; bases unmatched to any gene: 5. The CDR3 DNA is TGTGCCAGCAGCACGAGACTAGCGGGGGGTTACAATGAGCAGTTCTTC. Translating gives CASSTRLAGGYNEQFF.

This clone has a single count. The chain is built from TRBV23-1 and TRBJ2-3, with TRBD2 matching over 12 bases. TRBV23-1 is given ORF status, its function remaining uncertain. The CDR3 covers 18 residues. Trimming removed 2 bases from V and 7 bases from J; junction bases left unmatched: 13. The CDR3 sequence: CASSQPTTNGLAGNTQYF. Written as DNA, the CDR3 is TGCGCCAGCAGTCAACCCACGACGAATGGACTAGCGGGGAATACGCAGTATTTT.

This CDR3 is CASSPDGTRVGETQYF. The CDR3 DNA is TGCGCCAGCAGCCCGGACGGGACTCGTGTTGGTGAGACCCAGTACTTC. This chain joins TRBV5-1 and TRBJ2-5, with D perhaps matching TRBD2 (6 bases). Per germline, CDR1 SGHRS and CDR2 YFSETQ. The CDR3 is 16 amino acids. Between the trimmed V and J ends, which lost 4 bases and 5 bases, there was a span of 21 bases.

V usage is TRBV25-1 and J usage is TRBJ2-3; 8 nucleotides match TRBD2. This CDR3 region has 14 residues. V shed 1 base and J 4 bases; nucleotides not matched to a gene: 1. Germline V lookup: CDR1 MGHDK, CDR2 SYGVNS. Written as DNA, the CDR3 is TGTGCCAGCAGTGAATGGCGGGGGGCAGATACGCAGTATTTT. Protein: CASSEWRGADTQYF.

The genes are TRBV28 and TRBJ2-3; D is perhaps TRBD2 (5 bases). The CDR3 has 17 amino acids. Looked up from germline, CDR1 is MDHEN and CDR2 is SYDVKM. V was cut by 5 bases and J by 0 bases, with 18 bases left in between. CDR3 in DNA: TGTGCCAGCAGTCCTCAAGGGAGCGGCCTTAGCACAGATACGCAGTATTTT. As protein: CASSPQGSGLSTDTQYF.

J is TRBJ2-6 and V is TRBV2; TRBD1 aligns across 7 bases. The V and J ends lost 9 bases and 2 bases, in that order; junction bases with no gene match: 7. This CDR3 region has 15 residues. CDR1 and CDR2 (germline): SNHLY, FYNNEI. In DNA form, the CDR3 reads TGTGCCAGGCAAGACGACAGGGCTGGGGCCAACGTCCTGACTTTC. It translates to CARQDDRAGANVLTF. The full variable domain, rest sourced from reference TRBV2 and TRBJ2-6, is EPEVTQTPSHQVTQMGQEVILRCVPISNHLYFYWYRQILGQKVEFLVSFYNNEISEKSEIFDDQFSVERPDGSNFTLKIRSTKLEDSAMYFCARQDDRAGANVLTFGAGSRLTVL.

V usage is TRBV6-6 and J usage is TRBJ1-2; 7 bases map to TRBD1. Per germline, CDR1 MNHNY and CDR2 SVGAGI (reference sequence). Trimming cost V 6 bases and J 5 bases; bases outside gene matches: 9. The CDR3 is made up of 14 amino acids. The DNA of the CDR3 is TGTGCCAGCAGACTAACAGGGGACATTTATGGCTACACCTTC. Its translation: CASRLTGDIYGYTF.

The CDR3 loop reads CASSPWRSTNYGYTF. DNA for the CDR3: TGTGCCAGCAGCCCCTGGAGGTCAACTAACTATGGCTACACCTTC. This chain connects TRBV11-2 to TRBJ1-2, with D unresolved. Trimming left V 5 bases short and J 0 bases short, with 13 bases between. CDR1 is SGHAT and CDR2 is FQNNGV in the germline V gene. CDR3 length: 15 residues. The full variable domain, its missing parts supplied by reference TRBV11-2 and TRBJ1-2, is EAGVAQSPRYKIIEKRQSVAFWCNPISGHATLYWYQQILGQGPKLLIQFQNNGVVDDSQLPKDRFSAERLKGVDSTLKIQPAKLEDSAVYLCASSPWRSTNYGYTFGSGTRLTVV.

CDR3 protein: CASSLAQGASGTEAFF. Here the CDR3 DNA reads TGTGCCAGCAGCTTAGCGCAGGGGGCAAGTGGCACTGAAGCTTTCTTT. This chain links TRBV11-2 with TRBJ1-1; 8 bases align to TRBD1. The CDR3 sequence is 16 residues long. J was trimmed by 4 bases and V by 1 base; bases with no gene match: 8. CDR1 SGHAT and CDR2 FQNNGV come from the germline V gene.

This chain joins TRBV6-5 and TRBJ2-3; 7 bases are a match to TRBD1. The CDR3 covers 14 residues. V was pared by 5 bases and J by 4 bases, with 6 bases of the junction left unmatched. CDR1 and CDR2 (germline): MNHEY, SVGAGI. CDR3 sequence: CASSLQGFADTQYF. In nucleotides, the CDR3 is TGTGCCAGCAGTCTACAGGGGTTCGCAGATACGCAGTATTTT.

The chain couples TRBV19 to TRBJ1-2, with TRBD1 matching over 9 bases. The V segment lost 6 bases and the J segment 7 bases; nucleotides outside the gene matches: 6. Germline CDR1 is LNHDA and CDR2 is SQIVND (reference sequence). The CDR3 loop spans 13 amino acids. The DNA of the CDR3 is TGTGCCAGTAGGAGGGACAGGGTTGGTGGCTACACCTTC. This sequence encodes CASRRDRVGGYTF.

The table lists this clone with a count of one. V is TRBV3-1 (or the pseudogene TRBV3-2) and J is TRBJ1-1; D ambiguous. The germline V gene has CDR1 LGHDT and CDR2 YNNKEL (reference sequence). V lost 3 bases and J 6 bases, leaving 14 bases between the germline ends. The CDR3 runs 14 residues. DNA of the CDR3: TGTGCCAGCAGCCAGAACCTGCTCGGGTCTGAAGCTTTCTTT. Translation gives CASSQNLLGSEAFF.